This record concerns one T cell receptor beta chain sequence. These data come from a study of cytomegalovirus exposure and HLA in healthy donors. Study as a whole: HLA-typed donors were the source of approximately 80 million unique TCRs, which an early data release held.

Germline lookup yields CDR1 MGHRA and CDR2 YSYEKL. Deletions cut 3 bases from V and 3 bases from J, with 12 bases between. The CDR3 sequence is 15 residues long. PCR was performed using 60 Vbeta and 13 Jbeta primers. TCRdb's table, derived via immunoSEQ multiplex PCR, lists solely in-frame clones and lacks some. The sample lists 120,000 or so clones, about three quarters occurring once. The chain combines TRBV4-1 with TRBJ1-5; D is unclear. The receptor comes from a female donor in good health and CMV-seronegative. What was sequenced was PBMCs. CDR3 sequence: CASSQMGPNNQPQHF. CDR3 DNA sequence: TGCGCCAGCAGCCAGATGGGCCCAAACAATCAGCCCCAGCATTTT.